A selection of T cell receptor beta chains follows, all from one sample in a study of blood T cell repertoires in COVID-19. Libraries were prepared by immunoSEQ multiplex PCR; TCRdb keeps only in-frame clonotypes and omits some of them. The top ten clones hold 1.2% of a sample with about 100,000 clones, 65% to 90% of them seen once. Material for sequencing was peripheral blood. The receptors derive from an elderly man with active or convalescent COVID-19. CDR3s include the opening cysteine and the closing phenylalanine or tryptophan. A D gene is named only where the DNA matches it firmly. Rows give clone size only sometimes, using once, few, many, or a class for an expanded clone.

CDR3 | DNA | V | size | D | J
CASSLGTEDNYGYTF | TGTGCCAGCAGCCTGGGGACAGAGGACAACTATGGCTACACCTTC | TRBV7-6 | . | TRBD1 | TRBJ1-2
CASSEIAADTQYF | TGTGCCAGCAGTGAAATAGCGGCAGATACGCAGTATTTT | TRBV6-1 | . | . | TRBJ2-3
CASSPWTGGETQYF | TGTGCCAGCTCACCCTGGACAGGCGGTGAGACCCAGTACTTC | TRBV18 | . | TRBD1 | TRBJ2-5
CAWSIVGANTEAFF | TGTGCCTGGAGTATAGTAGGAGCTAACACTGAAGCTTTCTTT | TRBV30 | . | . | TRBJ1-1
CASSDTDGSSYNEQFF | TGTGCCAGCAGCGATACAGACGGGAGCTCCTACAATGAGCAGTTCTTC | TRBV11-2 | . | . | TRBJ2-1
CASSSTGGVNNSPLHF | TGTGCCAGCTCATCCACCGGCGGGGTTAATAATTCACCCCTCCACTTT | TRBV18 | . | . | TRBJ1-6
CATSDLAGGNYNEQFF | TGTGCCACCAGTGATTTAGCCGGCGGAAACTACAATGAGCAGTTCTTC | TRBV24-1 | . | . | TRBJ2-1
CAISETTGVPGGETQYF | TGTGCCATCAGTGAGACCACGGGGGTGCCCGGAGGAGAGACCCAGTACTTC | TRBV10-3 | . | . | TRBJ2-5
CASSIGRSRGNQPQHF | TGTGCCAGTAGTATAGGTAGGTCCCGGGGCAATCAGCCCCAGCATTTT | TRBV19 | . | . | TRBJ1-5
CASSQVGGPRYNEQFF | TGCGCCAGCAGCCAAGTCGGGGGACCTCGCTACAATGAGCAGTTCTTC | TRBV4-1 | . | . | TRBJ2-1
CAWTTTRQSGNTIYF | TGTGCCTGGACCACAACACGACAGTCTGGAAACACCATATATTTT | TRBV30 | . | . | TRBJ1-3
CASSLASGQGKQETQYF | TGTGCCAGCAGCTTAGCCTCGGGACAGGGGAAACAAGAGACCCAGTACTTC | TRBV11-2 | . | TRBD1 | TRBJ2-5
CASSRRDRMNTEAFF | TGTGCCAGCAGCCGTCGGGACAGGATGAACACTGAAGCTTTCTTT | TRBV13 | . | TRBD1 | TRBJ1-1
CSVGVGRATEAFF | TGCAGCGTAGGGGTAGGCCGGGCCACTGAAGCTTTCTTT | TRBV29-1 | few | . | TRBJ1-1
CASSAGTGVGYEQYF | TGTGCCAGTAGTGCCGGGACAGGGGTTGGTTACGAGCAGTACTTC | TRBV19 | . | TRBD1 | TRBJ2-7
CASSHSGNEQFF | TGTGCCAGCAGCCACAGCGGCAATGAGCAGTTCTTC | TRBV3-1/TRBV3-2 | . | . | TRBJ2-1
CASSPGATQEQFF | TGTGCCAGCAGCCCAGGGGCTACACAGGAGCAGTTCTTC | TRBV7-3 | once | . | TRBJ2-1
CASSERQLAKNIQYF | TGTGCCAGCAGTGAGAGGCAGCTAGCCAAAAACATTCAGTACTTC | TRBV2 | . | . | TRBJ2-4
CAWDRGQSNQPQHF | TGTGCCTGGGACAGGGGGCAAAGCAATCAGCCCCAGCATTTT | TRBV30 | . | TRBD1 | TRBJ1-5
CASSFQGYEQYF | TGTGCCAGCAGCTTCCAGGGCTACGAGCAGTACTTC | TRBV11-1 | . | . | TRBJ2-7
CASSLASGGRPHEQYF | TGCGCCAGCAGCTTGGCCTCTGGCGGGAGACCCCACGAGCAGTACTTC | TRBV5-1 | . | TRBD2 | TRBJ2-7
CASSQDPRGNYGYTF | TGCGCCAGCAGCCAAGATCCGAGGGGGAACTATGGCTACACCTTC | TRBV4-1 | . | . | TRBJ1-2
CSASWASGTSYEQYF | TGCAGTGCTAGTTGGGCTAGCGGGACCTCCTACGAGCAGTACTTC | TRBV20-1 | . | TRBD2 | TRBJ2-7
CASTGLAGVYEQFF | TGTGCCAGTACAGGACTAGCGGGAGTCTATGAGCAGTTCTTC | TRBV2 | once | TRBD2 | TRBJ2-1
CAWSPRVHTEAFF | TGTGCCTGGAGCCCTCGGGTGCACACTGAAGCTTTCTTT | TRBV30 | few | . | TRBJ1-1
CASSRYTGTGEETQYF | TGTGCCAGCAGTAGATACACAGGGACAGGGGAAGAGACCCAGTACTTC | TRBV6-2/TRBV6-3 | . | TRBD1 | TRBJ2-5
CASSASGWATNTEAFF | TGTGCCAGCAGCGCTTCCGGTTGGGCTACGAACACTGAAGCTTTCTTT | TRBV9 | . | . | TRBJ1-1
CASSDKWPGGTGTYEQYF | TGTGCCAGCAGTGACAAATGGCCAGGGGGCACAGGCACCTACGAGCAGTACTTC | TRBV6-4 | . | TRBD1 | TRBJ2-7
CASSLRRTNTGELFF | TGTGCCAGCAGCTTAAGGCGGACGAACACCGGGGAGCTGTTTTTT | TRBV7-2 | . | . | TRBJ2-2
CASSPPDRGNYGYTF | TGCGCCAGCAGCCCTCCGGACAGGGGCAACTATGGCTACACCTTC | TRBV5-1 | . | TRBD1 | TRBJ1-2
CASSMDRGKEDGYTF | TGTGCCAGTAGTATGGACAGGGGGAAAGAAGATGGCTACACCTTC | TRBV19 | . | TRBD1 | TRBJ1-2
CASSVGLGETQYF | TGTGCCAGCAGCGTGGGACTAGGAGAGACCCAGTACTTC | TRBV13 | . | TRBD2 | TRBJ2-5
CATSRDKASGVYNEQFF | TGTGCCACCAGCAGAGATAAGGCTAGCGGGGTATACAATGAGCAGTTCTTC | TRBV15 | . | TRBD2 | TRBJ2-1
CAWSAGSNDEQFF | TGTGCCTGGAGTGCGGGGAGTAACGATGAGCAGTTCTTC | TRBV30 | . | . | TRBJ2-1
CASSQAIASGLQDTQYF | TGTGCCAGCAGTCAAGCAATAGCTAGCGGGCTCCAGGATACGCAGTATTTT | TRBV27 | . | TRBD2 | TRBJ2-3
CAISAGGTRYEQFF | TGTGCCATCAGTGCCGGGGGGACTAGGTATGAGCAGTTCTTC | TRBV10-3 | . | TRBD2 | TRBJ2-1
CASRRLGTLRYNEQFF | TGTGCCAGCAGAAGACTCGGGACTCTTCGCTACAATGAGCAGTTCTTC | TRBV11-2 | . | . | TRBJ2-1
CASSTLASGRYNEQFF | TGTGCCAGTAGTACGCTCGCTAGCGGGAGATACAATGAGCAGTTCTTC | TRBV19 | . | TRBD2 | TRBJ2-1
CASSRDRVHTEAFF | TGTGCCAGCAGCCGTGACAGGGTTCACACTGAAGCTTTCTTT | TRBV6-5 | . | TRBD1 | TRBJ1-1
CASSLPGLAAYNEQFF | TGTGCCAGCTCATTGCCCGGACTAGCGGCCTACAATGAGCAGTTCTTC | TRBV18 | once | TRBD2 | TRBJ2-1
CASRSWQGSSNEQFF | TGTGCCAGCAGATCGTGGCAGGGGTCCTCCAATGAGCAGTTCTTC | TRBV28 | . | . | TRBJ2-1
CASSQEPGLGQYLAGDGLYNEQFF | TGTGCCAGCAGCCAAGAACCTGGCTTGGGGCAATACCTAGCGGGGGATGGCCTCTACAATGAGCAGTTCTTC | TRBV3-1/TRBV3-2 | . | TRBD2 | TRBJ2-1
CASSRQINRGNTGELFF | TGCGCCAGCAGCCGTCAGATAAACAGGGGGAACACCGGGGAGCTGTTTTTT | TRBV4-3 | . | TRBD1 | TRBJ2-2
CASSQGSYNEQFF | TGTGCCAGCAGTCAAGGGAGCTACAATGAGCAGTTCTTC | TRBV12-3/TRBV12-4 | few | . | TRBJ2-1
CASSFRQGTDTQYF | TGTGCCAGCAGTTTCAGACAGGGCACAGATACGCAGTATTTT | TRBV6-5 | . | . | TRBJ2-3
CASSFQTSGRYEQYF | TGTGCCAGTAGTTTCCAGACTAGCGGGAGGTACGAGCAGTACTTC | TRBV19 | . | TRBD2 | TRBJ2-7
CASKAGQADEKLFF | TGTGCCAGTAAGGCCGGACAGGCAGATGAAAAACTGTTTTTT | TRBV19 | once | TRBD1 | TRBJ1-4
CASSQEGRVYEKLFF | TGTGCCAGCAGCCAAGAGGGCAGGGTCTACGAAAAACTGTTTTTT | TRBV3-1/TRBV3-2 | . | . | TRBJ1-4
CASSFPTGGNTEAFF | TGTGCCAGCAGTTTCCCGACAGGGGGGAACACTGAAGCTTTCTTT | TRBV6-2/TRBV6-3 | . | TRBD1 | TRBJ1-1
CSVLPPPDRGYTQYF | TGCAGCGTTCTTCCCCCCCCGGACAGGGGATATACGCAGTATTTT | TRBV29-1 | . | TRBD1 | TRBJ2-3
CASSLERESEQYF | TGTGCCAGCAGCTTAGAGCGGGAGAGCGAGCAGTACTTC | TRBV7-2 | few | TRBD2 | TRBJ2-7
CASRSRGWTGELFF | TGTGCCAGCAGGTCCAGGGGGTGGACCGGGGAGCTGTTTTTT | TRBV28 | . | TRBD1 | TRBJ2-2